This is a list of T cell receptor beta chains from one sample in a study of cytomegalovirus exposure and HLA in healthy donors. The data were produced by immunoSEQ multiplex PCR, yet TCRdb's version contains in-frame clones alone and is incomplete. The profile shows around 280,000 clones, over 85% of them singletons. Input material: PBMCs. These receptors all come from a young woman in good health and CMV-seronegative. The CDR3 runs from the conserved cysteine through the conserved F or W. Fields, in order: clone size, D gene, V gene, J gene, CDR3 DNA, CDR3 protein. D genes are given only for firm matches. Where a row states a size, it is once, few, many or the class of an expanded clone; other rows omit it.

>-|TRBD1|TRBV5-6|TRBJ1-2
TGTGCCAGCAGCTTTGGGACAGCCTTCAGCTATGGCTACACCTTC
CASSFGTAFSYGYTF
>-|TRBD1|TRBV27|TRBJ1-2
TGTGCCAGCCAGAGAGTGACAGGGTGGGGTGGCTACACCTTC
CASQRVTGWGGYTF
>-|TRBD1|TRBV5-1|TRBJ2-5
TGCGCCAGCAGCCCTAGGGGGCAGACCCAGTACTTC
CASSPRGQTQYF
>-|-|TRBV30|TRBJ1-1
TGTGCCTGGGAGACGGGGTTCACTGAAGCTTTCTTT
CAWETGFTEAFF
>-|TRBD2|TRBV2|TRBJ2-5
TGTGCCAGCAGTCGTATTAGCGGGGGGGGCGCGACCCAGTACTTC
CASSRISGGGATQYF
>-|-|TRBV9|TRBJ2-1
TGTGCCAGCAGCGCCAACCCACAGGAATTAGTAGTGGGCAATGAGCAGTTCTTC
CASSANPQELVVGNEQFF
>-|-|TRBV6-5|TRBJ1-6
TGTGCCAGCAGTTACTTGGGGAGTTCACCCCTCCACTTT
CASSYLGSSPLHF
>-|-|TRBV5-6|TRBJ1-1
TGTGCCAGCAGCTTGGCGGGAGTCTCCGGAGCTTTCTTT
CASSLAGVSGAFF
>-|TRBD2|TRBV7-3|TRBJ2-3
TGTGCCAGCCTGGGTTTAGCGGGTAACACAGATACGCAGTATTTT
CASLGLAGNTDTQYF
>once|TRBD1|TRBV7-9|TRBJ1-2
TGTGCCAGCACCCCTCCGGACAGGGGCTATGGCTACACCTTC
CASTPPDRGYGYTF
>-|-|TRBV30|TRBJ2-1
TGTGCCTGGAGTGTACTTCGCGGGTACAATGAGCAGTTCTTC
CAWSVLRGYNEQFF
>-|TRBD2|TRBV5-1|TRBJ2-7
TGCGCCAGCAGCTGGACTAGCGGCACGACCTACGAGCAGTACTTC
CASSWTSGTTYEQYF
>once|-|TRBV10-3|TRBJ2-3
TGTGCCATCAGTGAGTCTATCGGGGTTAGCACAGATACGCAGTATTTT
CAISESIGVSTDTQYF
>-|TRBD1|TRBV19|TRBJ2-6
TGTGCCAGTAGTAGGGGACAGGGATACTCTGGGGCCAACGTCCTGACTTTC
CASSRGQGYSGANVLTF
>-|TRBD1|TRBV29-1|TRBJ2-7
TGCAGCTACATTGGGCGGTCAGGGGGCTACGAGCAGTACTTC
CSYIGRSGGYEQYF
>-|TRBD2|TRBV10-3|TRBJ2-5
TGTGCCATCAGTAGCGGGGGGGAAGAGACCCAGTACTTC
CAISSGGEETQYF
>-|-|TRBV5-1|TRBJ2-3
TGCGCCAGCAGCCCGTGGGGCGGAAGGCCGAACACAGATACGCAGTATTTT
CASSPWGGRPNTDTQYF
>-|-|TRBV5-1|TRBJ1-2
TGCGCCAGCAGCCTCGCGGGGGACAAGGGTGGCTACACCTTC
CASSLAGDKGGYTF
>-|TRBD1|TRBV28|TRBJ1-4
TGTGCCAGCAGTTCAGTCGACAGGGGGGTCCTTGCAACTAATGAAAAACTGTTTTTT
CASSSVDRGVLATNEKLFF
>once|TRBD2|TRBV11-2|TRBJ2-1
TGTGCCAGCAGCTGGGCACAGCGGGGGTACAATGAGCAGTTCTTC
CASSWAQRGYNEQFF
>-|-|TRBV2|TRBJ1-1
TGTGCCAGCAGTGAAAACTCGTTCACTGAAGCTTTCTTT
CASSENSFTEAFF
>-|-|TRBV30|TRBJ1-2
TGTGCCTGGAGTTCGACGGGGGGCCCTCTGGATGGCTACACCTTC
CAWSSTGGPLDGYTF
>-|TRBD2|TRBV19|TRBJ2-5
TGTGCCAGTAGTTCCAGGACTAGTTCAGAGACCCAGTACTTC
CASSSRTSSETQYF
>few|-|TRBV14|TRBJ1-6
TGTGCCAGCAGCCAACTAGACGGATGGAGGAATTCACCCCTCCACTTT
CASSQLDGWRNSPLHF
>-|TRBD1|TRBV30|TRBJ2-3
TGTGCCTGGCAAACAGGGGGCGTCGCAGATACGCAGTATTTT
CAWQTGGVADTQYF
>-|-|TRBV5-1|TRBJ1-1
TGCGCCAGCACCGCAGGGGTAGGGAACACTGAAGCTTTCTTT
CASTAGVGNTEAFF
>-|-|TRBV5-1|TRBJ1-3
TGCGCCAGCAGCATCTCGACGGGAAACTCTGGAAACACCATATATTTT
CASSISTGNSGNTIYF
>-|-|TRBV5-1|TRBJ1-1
TGCGCCAGCAGCTTCAATCGCAGGGGCGGGACTGAAGCTTTCTTT
CASSFNRRGGTEAFF
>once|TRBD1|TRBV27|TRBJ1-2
TGTGCCAGCAGTTTACTGCGGACAGGGAGCGGCTACACCTTC
CASSLLRTGSGYTF
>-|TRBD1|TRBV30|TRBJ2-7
TGTGCCTGGGGGCTTGGGGACAGACCCTACTTC
CAWGLGDRPYF
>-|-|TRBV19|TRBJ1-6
TGTGCCAGTAGTATCGGAGGGGTCCACTCACCCCTCCACTTT
CASSIGGVHSPLHF
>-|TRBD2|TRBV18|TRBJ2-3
TGTGCCAGCTCACCCTTAGCGGGGGGTAGCACAGATACGCAGTATTTT
CASSPLAGGSTDTQYF
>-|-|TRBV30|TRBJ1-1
TGTGCCTGGAGTGTCACGGGGGGGAGCATGAACACTGAAGCTTTCTTT
CAWSVTGGSMNTEAFF
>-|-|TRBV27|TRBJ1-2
TGTGCCAGCAGCCCCCGGGACATCCGAGGGTATGGCTACACCTTC
CASSPRDIRGYGYTF
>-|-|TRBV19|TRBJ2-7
TGTGCCAGATTATTCCGGGATCTTCTCTACGAGCAGTACTTC
CARLFRDLLYEQYF
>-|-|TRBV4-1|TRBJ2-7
TGCGCCAGCAGCCTCGCGTGGCGGGACTCCTACGAGCAGTACTTC
CASSLAWRDSYEQYF
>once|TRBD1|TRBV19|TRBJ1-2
TGTGCCAGTAGCCCCGACAGGGCGGCTAACTATGGCTACACCTTC
CASSPDRAANYGYTF
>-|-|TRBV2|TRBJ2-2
TGTGCCAGCACAGCGGTAGATCCGAACACCGGGGAGCTGTTTTTT
CASTAVDPNTGELFF
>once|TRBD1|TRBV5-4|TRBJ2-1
TGTGCCAGCAGCTCTAGGACAGGGGGCGTATTCTTC
CASSSRTGGVFF
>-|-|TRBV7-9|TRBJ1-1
TGTTCCAGCAGCTTGGGAGGGCAGGAAGCTTTCTTT
CSSSLGGQEAFF